This T cell receptor beta chain was sequenced in a study of vaccination and CD4 T cells after COVID-19. Sequenced with the Oncomine TCR Beta short-read assay was DNA taken from cultured CD4+ T cells. Genomic DNA was drawn out of CD4+ T cells grown in culture. TCRdb independently ran MiXCR on the PCR reads; one entry per CDR3 protein. This repertoire shows more than 10,000 distinct CDR3 sequences, roughly 75% found once; its top ten account for around 9.2%. Overall study findings and caveats: Spike mono-reactive status applied to 304 of 307 vaccine-specific clones in convalescent patients.

Treatment here: roughly ten-day PBMC culture with coronavirus spike peptide pools or control peptides (ViraFEST assay). T cells were expanded with peptide pools, and expanded clonotypes were identified by TCR sequencing. As for this clonotype: The antigen remains undetermined.

The CDR3 totals 12 residues. Germline CDR1 and CDR2: MNHNS and SASEGT. V lost 4 bases and J 11 bases, leaving 14 bases between the germline ends. Input material: CD4+ T cells from blood, cultured in vitro. This chain uses TRBV6-1 with TRBJ1-1, with D maybe TRBD1 (6 bases). The TCR originated in a human donor who had recovered from COVID-19. DNA of the CDR3: TGTGCCAGCAGTGGTACAGGGTGGGGGGCTTTCTTT. Its translation: CASSGTGWGAFF.